This TCR beta chain was found in a study of shared clonotypes between healthy human individuals. The data were produced by immunoSEQ multiplex PCR, yet TCRdb's version contains in-frame clones alone and is incomplete. Of 1.6 million or so clones in the sample, around 95% are singletons; the top ten hold 0.95% to 1.5%. This TCR came from a man aged 30 to 39 in good health. Sequenced material: naive CD4+ T cells sorted from blood. Specified subset: CD45RA+ positively selected.

CDR3 protein: CASSVKTGGADTQYF. The CDR3 nucleotides read TGTGCCAGCAGCGTAAAGACAGGGGGCGCCGATACGCAGTATTTT. The V gene is TRBV9, the J gene TRBJ2-3; 10 bases line up with TRBD1. The V segment lost 1 base and the J segment 6 bases; nucleotides outside the gene matches: 5. Germline CDR1 is SGDLS and CDR2 is YYNGEE. The length of the CDR3 is 15 residues.